The present TCR beta chain was sequenced within a study of OX40 agonist ivuxolimab in advanced cancers. Study details: The study reported partial responses in three patients: one hepatocellular carcinoma, two cutaneous melanoma.

The V gene lost 7 bases and the J gene lost 3 bases, with 18 bases spanning the gap. CDR3 length: 15 residues. Per the germline V gene, CDR1 is SGHTA and CDR2 is FQGNSA. Some clones are missing from TCRdb's copy, which holds only in-frame ones; the method was immunoSEQ multiplex PCR. Here the sample spans fewer than 90,000 clones, 75% to 90% being singletons. This chain links TRBV7-2 with TRBJ1-2, with D uncertain. The sequence was obtained from an adult with an advanced solid tumor such as melanoma, head and neck, liver or kidney cancer. The sample here was CD4+ or CD8+ T cells sorted from blood, taken in a trial of the OX40 agonist ivuxolimab. CDR3: CASIPTAGSYYGYTF. CDR3 coding DNA: TGTGCCAGCATCCCCACGGCGGGGTCGTACTATGGCTACACCTTC. The whole variable domain, filled in from reference TRBV7-2 and TRBJ1-2, reads GAGVSQSPSNKVTEKGKDVELRCDPISGHTALYWYRQSLGQGLEFLIYFQGNSAPDKSGLPSDRFSAERTGGSVSTLTIQRTQQEDSAVYLCASIPTAGSYYGYTFGSGTRLTVV.